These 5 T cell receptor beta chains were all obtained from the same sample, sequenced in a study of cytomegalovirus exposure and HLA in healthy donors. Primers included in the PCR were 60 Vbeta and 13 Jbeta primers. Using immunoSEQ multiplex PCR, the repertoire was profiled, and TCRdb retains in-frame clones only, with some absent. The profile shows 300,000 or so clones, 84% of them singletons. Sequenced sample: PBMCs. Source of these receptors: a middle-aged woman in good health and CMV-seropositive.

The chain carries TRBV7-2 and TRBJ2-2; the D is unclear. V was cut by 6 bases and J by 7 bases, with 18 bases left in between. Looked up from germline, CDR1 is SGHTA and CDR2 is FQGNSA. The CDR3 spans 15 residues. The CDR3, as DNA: TGTGCCAGCAGTTACAATCCGCGGCTAGGCGGGGAGCTGTTTTTT. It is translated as CASSYNPRLGGELFF.

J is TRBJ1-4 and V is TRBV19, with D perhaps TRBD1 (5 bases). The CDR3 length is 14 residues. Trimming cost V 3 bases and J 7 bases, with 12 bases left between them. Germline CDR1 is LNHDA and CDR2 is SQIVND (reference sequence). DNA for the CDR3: TGTGCCAGTAGTATTAGCGGGACGGTTGAAAAACTGTTTTTT. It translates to CASSISGTVEKLFF.

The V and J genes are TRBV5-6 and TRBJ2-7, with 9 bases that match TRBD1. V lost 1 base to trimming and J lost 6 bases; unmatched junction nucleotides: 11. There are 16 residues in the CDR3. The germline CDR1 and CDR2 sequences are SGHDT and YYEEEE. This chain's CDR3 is CASSLRSGTGHAEQYF. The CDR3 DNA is TGTGCCAGCAGCTTGAGGAGCGGGACAGGGCACGCCGAGCAGTACTTC.

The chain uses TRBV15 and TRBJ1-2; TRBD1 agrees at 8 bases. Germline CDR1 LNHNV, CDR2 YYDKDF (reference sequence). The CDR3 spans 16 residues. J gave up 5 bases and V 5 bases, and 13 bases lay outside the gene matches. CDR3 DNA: TGTGCCACCAGCGCCCCCGGGACAGGAGTAACGTATGGCTACACCTTC. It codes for CATSAPGTGVTYGYTF.

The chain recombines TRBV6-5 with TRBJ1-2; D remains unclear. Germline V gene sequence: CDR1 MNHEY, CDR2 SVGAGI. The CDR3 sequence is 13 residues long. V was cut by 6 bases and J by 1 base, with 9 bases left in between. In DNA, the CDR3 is TGTGCCAGCAGCTATGGTAATAACTATGGCTACACCTTC. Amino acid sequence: CASSYGNNYGYTF.